This T cell receptor beta chain was recovered during a study of T cells after yellow fever vaccination. In TCRdb, the 5' RACE reads were re-called with MiXCR into one record per CDR3 protein. Found here are 250,000 to 300,000 distinct CDR3 sequences, around 4.9% of them singletons; the top ten hold roughly 3.4%. In this sample, this clonotype turned up a few times. Germline loops: CDR1 SGHAT, CDR2 FQNNGV. CDR3 length: 16 amino acids. V shed 4 bases and J shed 4 bases, with 17 bases lying between them. This chain links TRBV11-2 with TRBJ2-1; unclear D gene. The material sequenced was CD4+ T cells sorted from PBMCs, taken on the day of the yellow fever booster vaccination. The TCR comes from a man younger than 35 who received the YFV17D yellow fever vaccine. CDR3 region: CASSSIRQVTYNEQFF. The DNA for the CDR3 is TGTGCCAGCAGCTCTATCAGGCAGGTGACTTACAATGAGCAGTTCTTC.